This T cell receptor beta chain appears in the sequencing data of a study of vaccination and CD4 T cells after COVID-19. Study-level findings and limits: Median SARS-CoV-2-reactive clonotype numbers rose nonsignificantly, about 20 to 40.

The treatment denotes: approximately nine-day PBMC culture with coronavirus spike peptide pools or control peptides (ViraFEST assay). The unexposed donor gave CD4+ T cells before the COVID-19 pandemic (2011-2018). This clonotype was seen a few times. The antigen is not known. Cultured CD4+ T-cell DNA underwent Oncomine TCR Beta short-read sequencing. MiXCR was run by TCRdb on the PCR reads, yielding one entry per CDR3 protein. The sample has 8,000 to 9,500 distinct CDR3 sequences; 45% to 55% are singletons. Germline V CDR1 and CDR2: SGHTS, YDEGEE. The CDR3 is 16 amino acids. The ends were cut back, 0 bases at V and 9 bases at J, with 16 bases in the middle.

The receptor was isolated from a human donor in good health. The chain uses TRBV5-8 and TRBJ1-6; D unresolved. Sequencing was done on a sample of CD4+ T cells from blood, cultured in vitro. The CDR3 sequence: CASSLGYMGRGSPLHF. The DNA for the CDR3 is TGTGCCAGCAGCTTGGGGTACATGGGAAGAGGTTCACCCCTCCACTTT.